Listed below are T cell receptor beta chains from one sample, sequenced in a study of T-cell reconstitution after alpha-beta-depleted transplantation in children. TCRdb processed the PCR reads anew with MiXCR; each CDR3 protein has one entry. Of approximately 9,000 distinct CDR3 sequences in the sample, 17% were seen once. The specimen comprised PBMCs, mostly from graft donor cells, sampled 60 days after TCRalphabeta/CD19-depleted stem cell transplant. The receptor set was obtained from a girl less than two years old who had a stem cell transplant for combined immunodeficiency, so the T cells may come from the graft donor. Each CDR3 is given with its conserved first and last residue. The D gene is left open where the match is weak. Some rows have no size entry. The others give once, few or many, or a class for an expanded clone.

TRBJ1-1,TRBV12-3/TRBV12-4,.,.,TGTGCCAGCAGTTTTTTGGGGACTGAAGCTTTCTTT,CASSFLGTEAFF
TRBJ2-7,TRBV7-9,.,TRBD2,TGTGCCAGCAGCTTAACTAGCGGGGGCGAGCAGTACTTC,CASSLTSGGEQYF
TRBJ2-5,TRBV6-2/TRBV6-3,many,.,TGTGCCAGCAGTTACGGTCAAGCACTATCCTCCGAAGAGACCCAGTACTTC,CASSYGQALSSEETQYF
TRBJ1-5,TRBV28,once,.,TGTGCCAGCAGTTTTCATCCTTGGACCCGGGCGGGTCAGCCCCAGCATTTT,CASSFHPWTRAGQPQHF
TRBJ2-1,TRBV7-6,many,.,TGTGCCAGCAGCGCGAGCTCCTACAATGAGCAGTTCTTC,CASSASSYNEQFF
TRBJ1-6,TRBV20-1,many,.,TGCAGTGTCATTAGGACGATGAATTCACCCCTCCACTTT,CSVIRTMNSPLHF
TRBJ1-3,TRBV3-1,.,.,TGTGCCAGCAGCCTCTGGGACATCCACTCTGGAAACACCATATATTTT,CASSLWDIHSGNTIYF
TRBJ2-1,TRBV18,few,.,TGTGCCAGCTCACCTAACGAGGGTGAGCAGTTCTTC,CASSPNEGEQFF
TRBJ2-3,TRBV3-2,.,.,TGTGCCAGCAGCCAAGATTTTCAGGGGGGGTCTAGCACAGATACGCAGTATTTT,CASSQDFQGGSSTDTQYF
TRBJ2-3,TRBV12-3/TRBV12-4,.,TRBD1,TGTGCCAGCAGTTTATCGACAGGGGGGTTCACAGATACGCAGTATTTT,CASSLSTGGFTDTQYF
TRBJ1-1,TRBV3-1,.,.,TGTGCCAGCAGCCAAGATCTGGGGTCCACTGAAGCTTTCTTT,CASSQDLGSTEAFF